Listed here is a single T cell receptor (beta chain). This sample is drawn from a study of cytomegalovirus exposure and HLA in healthy donors. The PCR made use of 60 Vbeta and 13 Jbeta primers. Measured with immunoSEQ multiplex PCR; TCRdb has only the in-frame clones, and not every one. The table lists about 88,000 clones. The germline V gene encodes CDR1 SGDLS and CDR2 YYNGEE. The CDR3 is 13 residues long. Losses at the gene ends were 4 bases for V and 3 bases for J; bases not matched to a gene: 1. The J gene is TRBJ2-7, the V gene TRBV9; 10 nucleotides agree with TRBD2. Material: PBMCs. The sequence came from a girl aged 5 to 17 in good health and CMV-seropositive. CDR3 sequence reads: CASSLAGDYEQYF. The CDR3 nucleotides read TGTGCCAGCAGCCTAGCGGGGGACTACGAGCAGTACTTC.